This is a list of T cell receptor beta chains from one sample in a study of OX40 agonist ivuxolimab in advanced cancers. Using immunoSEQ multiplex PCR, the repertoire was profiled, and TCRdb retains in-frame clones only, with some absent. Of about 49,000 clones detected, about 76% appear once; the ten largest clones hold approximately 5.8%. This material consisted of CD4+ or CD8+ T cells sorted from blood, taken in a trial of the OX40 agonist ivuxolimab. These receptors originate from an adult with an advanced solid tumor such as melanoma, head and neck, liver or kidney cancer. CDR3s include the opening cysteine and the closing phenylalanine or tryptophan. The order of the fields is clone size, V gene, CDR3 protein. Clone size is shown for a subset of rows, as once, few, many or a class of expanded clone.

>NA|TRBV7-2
CASSAGTGWSDTQYF
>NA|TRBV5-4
CASSLGGVEDYTF
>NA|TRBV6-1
CASRQGAYEQYF
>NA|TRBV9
CASSAGGYNEQFF
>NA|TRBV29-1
CSVPGGNYGYTF
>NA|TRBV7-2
CASSLQQNTYNEQFF
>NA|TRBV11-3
CASSSTSANNEQFF
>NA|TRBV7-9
CASSLASGLPNNEQFF
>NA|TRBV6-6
CASSYSNSGEQFF
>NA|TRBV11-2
CASSLDLSLHGYSPLHF
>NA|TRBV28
CASRPAGDTQYF
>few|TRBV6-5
CASSYGQNTEAFF
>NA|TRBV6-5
CASSYGHNTGELFF
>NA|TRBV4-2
CASSPTQGYTTEAFF
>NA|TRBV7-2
CASFSPGRTGLEAFF
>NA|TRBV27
CASSLLTGGDSGANVLTF
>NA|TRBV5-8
CASSVGQAQETQYF
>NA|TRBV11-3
CASSSKGQENTGELFF
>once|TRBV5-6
CASSESIYGYTF
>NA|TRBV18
CASSPPVGVGEKLFF
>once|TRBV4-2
CASSQEGGTINYGYTF
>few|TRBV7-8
CASSFSEGSNQPQHF
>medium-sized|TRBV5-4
CASSSGQIFNTGELFF
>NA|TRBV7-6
CASSSGNTIYF
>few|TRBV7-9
CASSSGLTGIEAFF
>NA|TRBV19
CASLTTGWASGANVLTF
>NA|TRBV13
CASSDWTSGNTGELFF
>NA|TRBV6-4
CASSENGRAGDEQFF